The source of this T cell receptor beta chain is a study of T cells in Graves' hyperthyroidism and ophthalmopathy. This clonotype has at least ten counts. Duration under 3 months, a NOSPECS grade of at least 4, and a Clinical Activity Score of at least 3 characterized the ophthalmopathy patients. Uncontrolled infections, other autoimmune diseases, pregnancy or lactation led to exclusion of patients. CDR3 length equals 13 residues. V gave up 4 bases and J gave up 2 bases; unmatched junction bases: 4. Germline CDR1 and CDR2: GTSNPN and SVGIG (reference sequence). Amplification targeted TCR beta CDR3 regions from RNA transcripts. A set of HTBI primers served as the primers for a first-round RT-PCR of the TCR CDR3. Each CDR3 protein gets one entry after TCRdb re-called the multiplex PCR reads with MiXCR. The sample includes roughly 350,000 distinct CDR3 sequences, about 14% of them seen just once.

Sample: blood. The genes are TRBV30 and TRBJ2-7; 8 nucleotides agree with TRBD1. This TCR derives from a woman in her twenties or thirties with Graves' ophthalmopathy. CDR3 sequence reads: CAWKTGATYEQYF. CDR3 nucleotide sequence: TGTGCCTGGAAGACAGGGGCAACCTACGAGCAGTACTTC.